This T cell receptor (beta chain) originates from a study of cytomegalovirus exposure and HLA in healthy donors. Whole-study results and caveats: A later analysis reportedly found that, within productive TCRs, an Asian-associated ancestry cluster had fewer N-insertions than the mean observed across the roughly 700 donors.

It was with 60 Vbeta and 13 Jbeta primers that the PCR ran. Profiled with immunoSEQ multiplex PCR; TCRdb holds only in-frame clones, not every one. The table has tens of thousands of clones, more than 60% seen once. Comment on this clone: The antigen is not known.

Germline CDR1 LNHDA, CDR2 SQIVND (reference sequence). The junction had 8 bases not matched to a gene; V was cut back by 5 bases and J by 0 bases. The CDR3 sequence is 16 residues long. The material sequenced was PBMCs. The chain links TRBV19 to TRBJ1-1, with TRBD1 identical over 8 bases. The receptor comes from a man younger than 45 in good health and CMV-seronegative. The CDR3 here is CASSLVQGVMNTEAFF. The CDR3 DNA sequence: TGTGCCAGTAGTTTAGTACAGGGGGTGATGAACACTGAAGCTTTCTTT.